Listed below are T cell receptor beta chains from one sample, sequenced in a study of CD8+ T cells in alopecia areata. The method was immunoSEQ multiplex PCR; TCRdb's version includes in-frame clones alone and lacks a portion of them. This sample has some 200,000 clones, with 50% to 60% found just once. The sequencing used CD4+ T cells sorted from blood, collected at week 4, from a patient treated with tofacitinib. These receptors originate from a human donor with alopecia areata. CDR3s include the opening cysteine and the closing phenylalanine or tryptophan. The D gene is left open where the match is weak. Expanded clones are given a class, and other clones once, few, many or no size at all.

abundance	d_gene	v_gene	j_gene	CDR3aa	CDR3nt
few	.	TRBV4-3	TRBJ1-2	CASSPQPDRTHGYTF	TGCGCCAGCAGCCCCCAACCGGACAGAACGCATGGCTACACCTTC
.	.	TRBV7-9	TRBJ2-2	CASSQPYTGELFF	TGTGCCAGCAGCCAACCGTACACCGGGGAGCTGTTTTTT
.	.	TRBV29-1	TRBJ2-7	CSAGGQATYEQYF	TGCAGCGCGGGGGGACAGGCTACCTACGAGCAGTACTTC
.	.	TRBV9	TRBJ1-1	CASSVGGEGWTEAFF	TGTGCCAGCAGCGTAGGGGGCGAGGGTTGGACCGAAGCTTTCTTT
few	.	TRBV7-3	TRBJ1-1	CASSLGQQGEAFF	TGTGCCAGCAGCTTAGGACAGCAAGGTGAAGCTTTCTTT
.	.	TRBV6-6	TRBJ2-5	CASSYSKETQYF	TGTGCCAGCAGTTACTCCAAAGAGACCCAGTACTTC
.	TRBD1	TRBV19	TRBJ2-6	CASSIGQGSGANVLTF	TGTGCCAGTAGTATTGGACAGGGTTCTGGGGCCAACGTCCTGACTTTC
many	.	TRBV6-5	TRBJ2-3	CASSYGGGLLTDTQYF	TGTGCCAGCAGTTACGGAGGGGGACTACTCACAGATACGCAGTATTTT
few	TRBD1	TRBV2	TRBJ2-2	CASSPTGTVNTGELFF	TGTGCCAGCAGCCCAACCGGGACAGTGAACACCGGGGAGCTGTTTTTT
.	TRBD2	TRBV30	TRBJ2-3	CAWSAGTITDTQYF	TGTGCCTGGAGTGCCGGGACTATCACAGATACGCAGTATTTT
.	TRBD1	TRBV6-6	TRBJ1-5	CASSSQGPFNQPQHF	TGTGCCAGCAGTTCACAGGGGCCCTTCAATCAGCCCCAGCATTTT
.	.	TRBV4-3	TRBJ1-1	CASSQGFTVEAFF	TGCGCCAGCAGCCAAGGTTTCACTGTTGAAGCTTTCTTT
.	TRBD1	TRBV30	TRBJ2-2	CASDRGTSRELFF	TGTGCTTCGGACAGGGGGACGAGTCGGGAGCTGTTTTTT
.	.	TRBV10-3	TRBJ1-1	CAISTRESRTEAFF	TGTGCCATCAGTACGCGGGAATCGAGGACTGAAGCTTTCTTT
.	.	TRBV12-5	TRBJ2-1	CASGLVNRPNEQFF	TGTGCTAGTGGTTTGGTAAATCGGCCCAATGAGCAGTTCTTC
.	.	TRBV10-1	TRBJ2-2	CASSETGADGLNTGELFF	TGCGCCAGCAGTGAGACGGGGGCGGATGGACTTAACACCGGGGAGCTGTTTTTT
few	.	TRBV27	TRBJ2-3	CASSSSYTDTQYF	TGTGCCAGCAGTTCCAGCTACACAGATACGCAGTATTTT
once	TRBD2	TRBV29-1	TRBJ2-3	CSVEVSGGTDTQYF	TGCAGCGTTGAGGTTAGCGGGGGCACAGATACGCAGTATTTT
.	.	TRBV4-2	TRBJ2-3	CASSQDVASWPGETDTQYF	TGTGCCAGCAGCCAAGATGTTGCTAGTTGGCCGGGAGAAACAGATACGCAGTATTTT
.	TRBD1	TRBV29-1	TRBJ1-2	CSVVRGPNYGYTF	TGCAGCGTTGTGAGGGGGCCGAACTATGGCTACACCTTC
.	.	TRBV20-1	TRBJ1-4	CSARVGEKLFF	TGCAGTGCTAGAGTAGGGGAAAAACTGTTTTTT
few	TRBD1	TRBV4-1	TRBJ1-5	CASSQQSTGGNQPQHF	TGCGCCAGCAGCCAACAATCGACAGGGGGCAATCAGCCCCAGCATTTT
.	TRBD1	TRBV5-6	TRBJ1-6	CASSSDRGNSPLHF	TGTGCCAGCAGCTCGGACAGGGGGAATTCACCCCTCCACTTT
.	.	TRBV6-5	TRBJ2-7	CASTAFGNYEQYF	TGTGCCAGCACAGCCTTCGGAAACTACGAGCAGTACTTC
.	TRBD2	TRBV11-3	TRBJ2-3	CASSSRAGGGVTDTQYF	TGTGCCAGCAGCTCCAGAGCGGGCGGGGGGGTCACAGATACGCAGTATTTT
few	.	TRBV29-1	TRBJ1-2	CSVEGMGSNGYTF	TGCAGCGTTGAAGGGATGGGGTCCAATGGCTACACCTTC
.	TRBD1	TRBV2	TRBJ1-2	CASSTGQPENYGYTF	TGTGCCAGCAGCACGGGACAGCCAGAGAACTATGGCTACACCTTC
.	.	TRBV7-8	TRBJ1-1	CASSFPTGSNTEAFF	TGTGCCAGCAGCTTTCCAACCGGGTCGAACACTGAAGCTTTCTTT
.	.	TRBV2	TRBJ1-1	CASSDPTTDTEAFF	TGTGCCAGCAGTGATCCAACGACGGACACTGAAGCTTTCTTT
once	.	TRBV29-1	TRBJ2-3	CSVGDTQYF	TGCAGCGTTGGAGATACGCAGTATTTT
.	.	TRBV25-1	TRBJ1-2	CASSTTGFGGYTF	TGTGCCAGCAGTACAACAGGGTTTGGGGGCTACACCTTC
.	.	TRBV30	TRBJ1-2	CAWSVLRGLPNYGYTF	TGTGCCTGGAGTGTCCTCCGGGGGCTCCCTAACTATGGCTACACCTTC
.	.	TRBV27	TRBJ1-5	CASSPGRYQPQHF	TGTGCCAGCAGCCCGGGGAGATATCAGCCCCAGCATTTT
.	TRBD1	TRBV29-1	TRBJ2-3	CSVDHGQGASNTQYF	TGCAGCGTTGACCACGGACAGGGGGCGTCTAATACGCAGTATTTT
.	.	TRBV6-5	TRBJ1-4	CASRNKREKLFF	TGTGCCAGCAGGAACAAACGGGAAAAACTGTTTTTT
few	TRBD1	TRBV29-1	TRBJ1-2	CSVYPFTGQFNYGYTF	TGCAGCGTTTACCCATTTACGGGACAGTTTAACTATGGCTACACCTTC
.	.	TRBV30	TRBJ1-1	CAWSKGIRVEAFF	TGTGCCTGGTCCAAGGGGATAAGGGTTGAAGCTTTCTTT
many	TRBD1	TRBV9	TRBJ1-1	CASSPMGQGNTEAFF	TGTGCCAGCAGCCCCATGGGACAGGGGAACACTGAAGCTTTCTTT
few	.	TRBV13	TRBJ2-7	CASSLGHEQYF	TGTGCCAGCAGTTTGGGGCACGAGCAGTACTTC
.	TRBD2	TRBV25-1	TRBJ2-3	CASSFLAGGSTDTQYF	TGTGCCAGCAGTTTTTTAGCGGGGGGGAGCACAGATACGCAGTATTTT
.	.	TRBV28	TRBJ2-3	CASSSDRTSRRDTQYF	TGTGCCAGCAGCTCCGACAGGACCTCTCGCAGGGATACGCAGTATTTT
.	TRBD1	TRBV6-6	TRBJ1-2	CASSSGQGPYGYTF	TGTGCCAGCAGTTCCGGACAGGGACCCTATGGCTACACCTTC
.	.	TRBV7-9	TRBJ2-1	CASSLGDEQFF	TGTGCCAGCAGCTTAGGTGATGAGCAGTTCTTC
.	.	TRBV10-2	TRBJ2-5	CASNSRDGQETQYF	TGCGCCAGCAACTCGAGGGACGGACAAGAGACCCAGTACTTC
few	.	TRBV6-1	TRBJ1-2	CASSPDRMDYGYTF	TGTGCCAGCAGCCCCGACAGGATGGACTATGGCTACACCTTC
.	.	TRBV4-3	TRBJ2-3	CASSQSHGNTDTQYF	TGCGCCAGCAGCCAATCACACGGAAACACAGATACGCAGTATTTT
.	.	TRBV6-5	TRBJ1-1	CASSRGRNTEAFF	TGTGCCAGCAGTAGGGGACGGAACACTGAAGCTTTCTTT
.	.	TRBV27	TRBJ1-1	CASSFKRNTEAFF	TGTGCCAGCAGTTTTAAGAGGAACACTGAAGCTTTCTTT
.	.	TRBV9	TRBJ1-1	CASSARPVTPNTEAFF	TGTGCCAGCAGCGCGAGACCAGTAACCCCTAACACTGAAGCTTTCTTT
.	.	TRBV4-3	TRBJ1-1	CASSRGRTDTEAFF	TGCGCCAGCAGCCGAGGCAGGACGGATACTGAAGCTTTCTTT
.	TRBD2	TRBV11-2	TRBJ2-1	CASSYSGGYNEQFF	TGTGCCAGCAGCTATAGCGGGGGGTACAATGAGCAGTTCTTC
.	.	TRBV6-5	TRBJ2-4	CASSPGTLVDIQYF	TGTGCCAGCAGTCCCGGGACACTGGTGGACATTCAGTACTTC
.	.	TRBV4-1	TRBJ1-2	CASSGNLYGYTF	TGCGCCAGCAGTGGGAATCTCTATGGCTACACCTTC
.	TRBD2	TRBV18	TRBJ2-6	CASSPPTSGGLGANVLTF	TGTGCCAGCTCACCACCGACTAGCGGGGGGCTTGGGGCCAACGTCCTGACTTTC
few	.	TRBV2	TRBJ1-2	CASKAYGYTF	TGTGCCAGCAAAGCCTATGGCTACACCTTC